These T cell receptor beta chains were read from a single sample in a study of blood T cells in healthy people across ages. TCRdb re-called the 5' RACE reads through MiXCR, storing one row per CDR3 protein. The sample carries about 1.5 million distinct CDR3 sequences, under 55% recorded once. The sample consisted of blood. These receptors were obtained from a woman under 30 in good health. Both conserved end residues are part of each CDR3. A D gene is named only where the DNA matches it firmly. The size of a clone is reported for some rows only, either as once, few or many, or as a class for expanded clones.

>TRBJ2-7|NA|few|TRBV7-3
CASSLTPVNEQYF
TGTGCCAGCAGCTTAACCCCGGTAAACGAGCAGTACTTC
>TRBJ2-1|NA|few|TRBV12-3/TRBV12-4
CASSLSSWWGYNEQFF
TGTGCCAGCAGTTTATCTAGTTGGTGGGGGTACAATGAGCAGTTCTTC
>TRBJ2-7|NA|many|TRBV12-3/TRBV12-4
CASSFALGNYEQYF
TGTGCCAGCAGTTTCGCCCTGGGTAACTACGAGCAGTACTTC
>TRBJ1-6|NA|NA|TRBV20-1
CNARDLYNSPLHF
TGCAATGCGCGGGACCTCTATAATTCACCCCTCCACTTT
>TRBJ1-5|NA|many|TRBV7-8
CASSPGTLDSNQPQHF
TGTGCCAGCAGCCCCGGGACACTGGATAGCAATCAGCCCCAGCATTTT
>TRBJ2-3|NA|few|TRBV20-1
CSARIPHFTDTQYF
TGCAGTGCTAGAATCCCCCATTTCACAGATACGCAGTATTTT
>TRBJ2-2|NA|few|TRBV6-6
CASRYDRTGELFF
TGTGCCAGCAGATATGACAGGACCGGGGAGCTGTTTTTT
>TRBJ2-1|NA|NA|TRBV6-2/TRBV6-3
CASSYQHYNEQFF
TGTGCCAGCAGTTACCAGCATTACAATGAGCAGTTCTTC
>TRBJ2-7|TRBD2|few|TRBV7-9
CASSLGGRAGFIEQYF
TGTGCCAGCAGCTTAGGGGGGAGGGCCGGTTTTATCGAGCAGTACTTC
>TRBJ1-5|TRBD1|few|TRBV25-1
CASSEGQSNQPQHF
TGTGCCAGCAGTGAGGGACAGAGCAATCAGCCCCAGCATTTT
>TRBJ2-7|NA|NA|TRBV28
CASSWRALSYEQYF
TGTGCCAGCAGTTGGAGGGCCCTTTCCTACGAGCAGTACTTC
>TRBJ1-4|TRBD1|once|TRBV6-6
CASSYSSGTGFNEKLFF
TGTGCCAGCAGTTACTCATCCGGGACAGGGTTTAATGAAAAACTGTTTTTT
>TRBJ2-3|TRBD1|few|TRBV5-1
CASSLGFRTGGTDTQYF
TGCGCCAGCAGCTTGGGGTTCAGGACAGGGGGCACAGATACGCAGTATTTT
>TRBJ2-7|TRBD2|NA|TRBV7-2
CASSFSRAGVPRPSYEQYF
TGTGCCAGCAGCTTTTCTAGAGCGGGAGTCCCCCGTCCCTCCTACGAGCAGTACTTC
>TRBJ2-7|NA|many|TRBV5-1
CASSAGRTYEQYF
TGCGCCAGCAGCGCGGGGAGGACTTACGAGCAGTACTTC
>TRBJ2-5|NA|NA|TRBV20-1
CSARDRQTQYF
TGCAGTGCTAGAGATCGACAGACCCAGTACTTC
>TRBJ1-1|TRBD1|NA|TRBV11-2
CASSYSTGGDTEAFF
TGTGCCAGCAGCTACTCGACAGGGGGTGACACTGAAGCTTTCTTT
>TRBJ1-2|NA|NA|TRBV20-1
CSLRRGGEANYGYTF
TGCAGTTTGAGGCGCGGGGGGGAGGCTAACTATGGCTACACCTTC
>TRBJ1-2|NA|many|TRBV29-1
CSVEEGFYGYTF
TGCAGCGTTGAAGAGGGTTTCTATGGCTACACCTTC
>TRBJ1-4|TRBD1|few|TRBV12-3/TRBV12-4
CASSSLTGFSTNEKLFF
TGTGCCAGCAGTTCCCTGACAGGGTTCTCCACTAATGAAAAACTGTTTTTT
>TRBJ2-7|NA|few|TRBV12-3/TRBV12-4
CASSHGPTYEQYF
TGTGCCAGCAGTCATGGACCGACCTACGAGCAGTACTTC
>TRBJ2-1|TRBD2|few|TRBV5-6
CASSPMTSGAYNEQFF
TGTGCCAGCAGCCCCATGACTAGCGGGGCTTACAATGAGCAGTTCTTC
>TRBJ2-7|TRBD1|few|TRBV9
CASSAGQPGEQYF
TGTGCCAGCAGCGCGGGACAGCCTGGCGAGCAGTACTTC
>TRBJ1-1|NA|NA|TRBV20-1
CSACSQGMNTEAFF
TGCAGTGCTTGTTCACAGGGTATGAACACTGAAGCTTTCTTT
>TRBJ2-7|NA|NA|TRBV7-2
CASRPASASYEQYF
TGTGCCAGCAGGCCAGCTAGCGCCTCCTACGAGCAGTACTTC
>TRBJ2-4|TRBD1|few|TRBV2
CASSGRQGSKNIQYF
TGTGCCAGCAGCGGCAGACAGGGATCCAAAAACATTCAGTACTTC
>TRBJ2-7|NA|NA|TRBV29-1
CSVPGRDGYEQYF
TGCAGCGTTCCGGGCAGGGACGGATACGAGCAGTACTTC
>TRBJ2-5|TRBD2|NA|TRBV6-6
CASSYIGGSHKRTLYF
TGTGCCAGCAGTTATATCGGGGGGTCCCACAAGAGGACCCTGTACTTC
>TRBJ2-1|NA|few|TRBV5-1
CASSPLESYNEQFF
TGCGCCAGCAGCCCCTTAGAATCCTACAATGAGCAGTTCTTC
>TRBJ1-5|NA|few|TRBV7-2
CASRGDWVHQPQHF
TGTGCCAGCAGGGGGGATTGGGTTCATCAGCCCCAGCATTTT
>TRBJ1-2|NA|NA|TRBV4-1
CASSRTPLGGSGTNGYTF
TGCGCCAGCAGCCGAACACCCCTTGGAGGTAGTGGAACAAATGGCTACACCTTC
>TRBJ2-3|NA|NA|TRBV7-2
CASSSLTWAQYF
TGTGCCAGCAGCTCTCTAACCTGGGCGCAGTATTTT
>TRBJ2-3|TRBD2|NA|TRBV27
CASSRGLAVTDTQYF
TGTGCCAGCAGTCGAGGACTAGCCGTCACAGATACGCAGTATTTT
>TRBJ1-2|TRBD1|NA|TRBV30
CAWSQGGTVNYGYTF
TGTGCCTGGAGCCAAGGCGGGACAGTTAACTATGGCTACACCTTC
>TRBJ1-1|TRBD1|few|TRBV29-1
CSVEGGQGGTEAFF
TGCAGCGTTGAAGGGGGACAGGGGGGCACTGAAGCTTTCTTT
>TRBJ1-2|NA|NA|TRBV27
CASRIEGGRDGYTF
TGTGCCAGCAGGATCGAGGGGGGGAGAGATGGCTACACCTTC
>TRBJ2-7|NA|NA|TRBV7-2
CASSFNGATVNYEQYF
TGTGCCAGCAGCTTTAACGGAGCGACAGTTAACTACGAGCAGTACTTC
>TRBJ2-1|NA|NA|TRBV28
CASSRWPSYNEQFF
TGTGCCAGCAGTCGCTGGCCCTCCTACAATGAGCAGTTCTTC
>TRBJ2-4|TRBD2|NA|TRBV5-1
CASSPPGTSANIQYF
TGCGCCAGCAGCCCTCCCGGGACTAGCGCTAACATTCAGTACTTC
>TRBJ1-2|NA|few|TRBV10-3
CAIGTGINYGYTF
TGTGCCATCGGGACCGGGATTAACTATGGCTACACCTTC
>TRBJ2-1|NA|few|TRBV20-1
CSAPSGNDEQFF
TGCAGTGCCCCCTCCGGGAACGATGAGCAGTTCTTC
>TRBJ2-5|TRBD2|NA|TRBV29-1
CSVATGSGSFETQYF
TGCAGCGTTGCGACCGGTAGCGGGAGTTTTGAGACCCAGTACTTC
>TRBJ2-2|NA|few|TRBV4-2
CASSHLAEETFTGELFF
TGTGCCAGCAGCCATTTGGCCGAGGAGACCTTCACCGGGGAGCTGTTTTTT
>TRBJ1-1|TRBD1|NA|TRBV4-3
CASSQEWDRGGGTEAFF
TGCGCCAGCAGCCAAGAGTGGGACAGGGGTGGTGGCACTGAAGCTTTCTTT
>TRBJ2-3|TRBD1|few|TRBV7-9
CASSSTTGRIDTQYF
TGTGCCAGCAGCTCGACGACAGGGCGGATAGATACGCAGTATTTT